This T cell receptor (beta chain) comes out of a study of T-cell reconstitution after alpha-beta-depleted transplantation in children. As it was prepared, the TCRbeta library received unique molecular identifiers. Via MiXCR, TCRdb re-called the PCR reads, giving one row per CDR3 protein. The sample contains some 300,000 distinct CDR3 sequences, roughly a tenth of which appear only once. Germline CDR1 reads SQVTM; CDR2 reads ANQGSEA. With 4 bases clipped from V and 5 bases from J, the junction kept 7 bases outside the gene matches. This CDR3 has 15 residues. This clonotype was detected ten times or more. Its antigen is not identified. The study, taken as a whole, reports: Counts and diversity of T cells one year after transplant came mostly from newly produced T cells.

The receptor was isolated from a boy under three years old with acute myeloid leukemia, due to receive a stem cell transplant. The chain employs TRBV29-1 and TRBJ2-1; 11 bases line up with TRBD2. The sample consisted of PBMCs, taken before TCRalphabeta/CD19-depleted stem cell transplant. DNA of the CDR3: TGCAGCGTTGTTCCGGTAGCGGGAGGGAACAATGAGCAGTTCTTC. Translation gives CSVVPVAGGNNEQFF.